Listed here are 25 T cell receptor beta chains from one sample, sequenced in a study of glioma-infiltrating T cells. The iRepertoire nested amplicon-rescue multiplex PCR amplified TCR alpha and beta CDR3s from RNA. TCRdb reprocessed the multiplex PCR reads via MiXCR and lists one record per CDR3 protein. The profile shows about 130,000 distinct CDR3 sequences, roughly 25% of them singletons. Material for sequencing was glioma tissue, nonneoplastic brain tissue, or PBMCs (not recorded which). The receptors were sampled from a human donor with low-grade glioma or glioblastoma, undergoing nonglioma brain surgery, or in good health (not recorded which).

This clonotype was seen a few times. The gene calls are TRBV11-2 and TRBJ2-1, with TRBD1 matching over 8 bases. CDR3 size: 16 residues. V lost 1 base, J lost 3 bases, and 5 bases stayed unmatched. Germline loops: CDR1 SGHAT, CDR2 FQNNGV. The CDR3 DNA reads as TGTGCCAGCAGCTTAGGAAACAGGGGGAACTACAATGAGCAGTTCTTC. Its translation: CASSLGNRGNYNEQFF.

In this sample, this clonotype turned up a few times. V usage is TRBV12-3 or TRBV12-4 and J usage is TRBJ2-3; D is uncertain. Trimming stripped 8 bases from V and 0 bases from J, with 15 bases between. CDR3 length equals 15 residues. The CDR3 sequence is CASSKRVLSTDTQYF. CDR3 bases: TGTGCCAGCTCCAAGAGAGTCCTAAGCACAGATACGCAGTATTTT.

For this clonotype: Being one base from a much bigger clone, this may be a read error. J is TRBJ2-7 and V is TRBV7-6; TRBD2 matches 8 bases. Germline loops: CDR1 SGHVS, CDR2 FNYEAQ. The J segment lost 2 bases and the V segment lost 5 bases, leaving 5 bases of the junction unmatched. This CDR3 is 14 amino acids long. The DNA of the CDR3 is TGTGCCAGCAGCCTCAGCGGGGGAACCTACGAGCAGTACTTC. It encodes CASSLSGGTYEQYF.

The sample holds many counts of this clonotype. The chain recombines TRBV7-9 with TRBJ1-1; D might be TRBD1 (5 bases). CDR3 length: 15 residues. Trimming cost V 6 bases and J 1 base, with 15 bases left between them. Germline CDR1 and CDR2: SEHNR and FQNEAQ (reference sequence). CDR3 in DNA: TGTGCCAGCAGAACCCGGGGACGGAAGAACACTGAAGCTTTCTTT. It is translated as CASRTRGRKNTEAFF.

J is TRBJ2-3 and V is TRBV28; maybe TRBD2 (6 bases). The CDR3 consists of 15 residues. Looked up from germline, CDR1 is MDHEN and CDR2 is SYDVKM. Deletions cut 8 bases from V and 10 bases from J, with 25 bases between. CDR3 DNA: TGTGCCAGCTCCTTCGGGAGTAGAGGCACAGCTCCGCAGTATTTT. Its protein is CASSFGSRGTAPQYF.

This clonotype was picked up a small number of times. The chain recombines TRBV7-9 with TRBJ2-1, with a weak D call TRBD1 (7 bases). V shed 5 bases and J shed 3 bases, with 11 bases lying between them. The germline V gene encodes CDR1 SEHNR and CDR2 FQNEAQ (reference sequence). This CDR3 is built from 14 residues. CDR3 DNA sequence: TGTGCCAGCAGCCGGAGGGACAGCTACAATGAGCAGTTCTTC. Translating gives CASSRRDSYNEQFF. Variable domain in full (rest from reference TRBV7-9 and TRBJ2-1): DTGVSQNPRHKITKRGQNVTFRCDPISEHNRLYWYRQTLGQGPEFLTYFQNEAQLEKSRLLSDRFSAERPKGSFSTLEIQRTEQGDSAMYLCASSRRDSYNEQFFGPGTRLTVL.

Within the sample, this clonotype is medium-sized (0.01 to 0.1%). The V gene is TRBV27, the J gene TRBJ1-4, with no clear D. The ends were cut back, 4 bases at V and 2 bases at J, with 17 bases in the middle. From germline, CDR1 is MNHEY and CDR2 SMNVEV (reference sequence). The CDR3 consists of 17 residues. The CDR3 protein is CASSSRVRSLTNEKLFF. The DNA for the CDR3 is TGTGCCAGCAGTTCCCGGGTCCGCTCTTTGACTAATGAAAAACTGTTTTTT.

In this sample, this clonotype turned up many times. The J gene is TRBJ1-1, the V gene TRBV2; no definite D call. Trimming shortened V by 7 bases and J by 4 bases, and 13 bases separated the two germline ends. Germline CDR1 reads SNHLY; CDR2 reads FYNNEI. CDR3 size: 13 residues. CDR3 DNA: TGTGCCAGCATGACAAGGACTCGCACTGAAGCTTTCTTT. This sequence encodes CASMTRTRTEAFF.

This clonotype was counted at least ten times. The chain links TRBV6-1 to TRBJ2-2; D is possibly TRBD1 or TRBD2 (6 bases each). The CDR3 has 19 amino acids. V lost 7 bases to trimming and J lost 3 bases, with 27 bases between them. Per germline, CDR1 MNHNS and CDR2 SASEGT. CDR3 amino acids: CASTLSGQGSGRHTGELFF. The CDR3, as DNA: TGTGCCAGCACCCTGAGCGGCCAGGGGAGCGGGCGGCACACCGGGGAGCTGTTTTTT.

This clonotype was recorded at least ten times. The genes are TRBV2 and TRBJ2-5; D ambiguous. Trimming removed 2 bases from V and 7 bases from J, with 11 bases in between. The CDR3 spans 13 residues. Germline CDR1 SNHLY, CDR2 FYNNEI. CDR3 sequence (DNA): TGTGCCAGCAGTGAAACTGGGATCAGGACCCAGTACTTC. Its protein product is CASSETGIRTQYF.

Ten or more counts support this clonotype. V usage is TRBV29-1 and J usage is TRBJ2-1, with 8 bases aligning to TRBD2. Germline CDR1 SQVTM, CDR2 ANQGSEA. The CDR3 extends over 16 amino acids. The V gene end was trimmed by 6 bases and the J gene end by 1 base; junction bases not matched to a gene: 11. CDR3 nucleotide sequence: TGCAGCGTAGCGGGACTAGTCATCATTTCCTACAATGAGCAGTTCTTC. It is translated as CSVAGLVIISYNEQFF.

Many counts were recorded for this clonotype. The chain is built from TRBV4-1 and TRBJ2-4; D tentatively fits TRBD1 or TRBD2 (5 bases each). V was clipped by 1 base and J by 9 bases, with 13 bases between them. Per germline, CDR1 MGHRA and CDR2 YSYEKL. The CDR3 spans 14 residues. The CDR3 loop reads CASSQALVGTIQYF. The CDR3 nucleotides read TGCGCCAGCAGCCAAGCACTAGTGGGGACCATTCAGTACTTC.

This clonotype showed up many times. The chain couples TRBV4-1 to TRBJ2-1; 7 nucleotides agree with TRBD2. J was trimmed by 8 bases and V by 3 bases; bases with no gene match: 10. The germline V gene has CDR1 MGHRA and CDR2 YSYEKL. The CDR3 has 15 residues. The CDR3 here is CASSQTGLLGDEQFF. CDR3 nucleotide sequence: TGCGCCAGCAGCCAGACGGGACTACTCGGGGATGAGCAGTTCTTC.

This clonotype has only one observation. With a much larger clone just one base away, this may be a read error. This chain connects TRBV10-2 to TRBJ1-2; maybe TRBD1 (6 bases). Germline CDR1 reads WSHSY; CDR2 reads SAAADI. The CDR3 spans 12 residues. The CDR3 coding sequence is TGTGCCACCAGTGCACGACAGGATGGCTACACCTTC. Its protein product is CATSARQDGYTF.

This clonotype was recorded many times. V and J are TRBV6-6 and TRBJ2-3; D not certain. Looked up from germline, CDR1 is MNHNY and CDR2 is SVGAGI (reference sequence). Trimming left V 1 base short and J 5 bases short, with 1 base between. CDR3 size: 11 residues. The CDR3 is CASSYLDTQYF. CDR3 sequence (DNA): TGTGCCAGCAGTTACTTAGATACGCAGTATTTT.

Concerning this clonotype: A much larger clone differs from this one at a single base, so this may be a read error. The chain carries TRBV11-3 and TRBJ2-1, with D hard to call. With 6 bases removed from V and 3 bases from J, the gap between germline ends came to 6 bases. There are 12 residues in the CDR3. The germline CDR1 and CDR2 sequences are SGHNT and YENEEA. The CDR3 nucleotides read TGTGCCAGCAGAATGAACTACAATGAGCAGTTCTTC. Its translation: CASRMNYNEQFF.

The chain links TRBV5-1 to TRBJ2-3, with TRBD1 as a possible D gene (6 bases). The length of the CDR3 is 14 residues. V dropped 4 bases and J dropped 5 bases, with 14 bases sitting between them. CDR1 is SGHRS, CDR2 YFSETQ, per germline. The CDR3 DNA reads TGCGCCAGCAGCGACGGGACAAGCCGAGATACGCAGTATTTT. The encoded protein is CASSDGTSRDTQYF.

This clonotype was detected only a few times. The chain is built from TRBV11-2 and TRBJ1-3, with 9 bases identical to TRBD1. The CDR3 totals 14 residues. V gave up 3 bases and J gave up 3 bases; unmatched junction bases: 0. Germline V lookup: CDR1 SGHAT, CDR2 FQNNGV. CDR3 in DNA: TGTGCCAGCAGCTTGACAGGGGGTGGAAACACCATATATTTT. The encoded protein is CASSLTGGGNTIYF.

There are many counts of this clonotype. The chain has TRBV4-2 and TRBJ2-3, with TRBD2 matching 12 bases. The V gene's germline CDR1 is LGHNA and CDR2 YNFKEQ. The CDR3 contains 22 residues. Losses at the gene ends were 3 bases for V and 0 bases for J; bases not matched to a gene: 19. The CDR3 spells CASSHGPSGRGPDAGSTDTQYF. CDR3 bases: TGTGCCAGCAGCCACGGACCTAGCGGGAGGGGCCCCGACGCAGGTAGCACAGATACGCAGTATTTT.

This clonotype has a count of ten or more. This sequence joins TRBV12-3 or TRBV12-4 and TRBJ1-5; TRBD1 might be the D (6 bases). V lost 6 bases and J lost 0, with 9 bases in between. The CDR3 spans 14 residues. The CDR3 is CASRGQYSNQPQHF. In nucleotides, the CDR3 is TGTGCCAGCAGAGGACAGTATAGCAATCAGCCCCAGCATTTT.

At least ten counts were recorded for this clonotype. V and J are TRBV19 and TRBJ1-3; D unresolved. Per germline, CDR1 LNHDA and CDR2 SQIVND (reference sequence). CDR3 length equals 16 residues. Deletions cut 3 bases from V and 0 bases from J, with 12 bases between. CDR3 sequence reads: CASSISGRDSGNTIYF. The CDR3 DNA sequence: TGTGCCAGTAGTATCAGTGGGAGGGACTCTGGAAACACCATATATTTT.

In this sample, this clonotype turned up many times. The rearrangement joins TRBV19 to TRBJ2-2, with D unresolved. V was cut by 8 bases and J by 4 bases, with 5 bases left in between. Per germline, CDR1 LNHDA and CDR2 SQIVND (reference sequence). The CDR3 is 11 residues long. The DNA for the CDR3 is TGTGCCAGTCACTTCACCGGGGAGCTGTTTTTT. Translation: CASHFTGELFF.

This clonotype was counted at least ten times. This chain connects TRBV27 to TRBJ2-3; D ambiguous. Trimming removed 6 bases at V and 1 base at J, with 17 bases between. CDR3 length equals 16 residues. Germline V gene sequence: CDR1 MNHEY, CDR2 SMNVEV (reference sequence). The CDR3 bases are TGTGCCAGCAGCCCTGCGTGGGGTTTCGGCACAGATACGCAGTATTTT. Its translation: CASSPAWGFGTDTQYF.

Many counts were recorded for this clonotype. The chain uses TRBV27 and TRBJ2-7, with D maybe TRBD2 (6 bases). The V gene's germline CDR1 is MNHEY and CDR2 SMNVEV (reference sequence). The CDR3 is 14 residues long. V lost 7 bases and J lost 0, with 13 bases in between. CDR3 sequence reads: CASTPMGGSYEQYF. The CDR3 nucleotides read TGTGCCAGCACCCCGATGGGAGGCTCCTACGAGCAGTACTTC.

This clonotype has more than one count but fewer than ten. Possible read error: a much larger clone is one base away. The chain links TRBV18 to TRBJ1-2; D is unresolved. V was shortened by 3 bases and J by 0 bases, with 5 bases between the two germline ends. This CDR3 spans 13 amino acids. The germline V gene encodes CDR1 KGHSH and CDR2 LQKENI. CDR3 nucleotides: TGTGCCAGCTCACCCCCGCCTAACTATGGCTACACCTTC. This codes for CASSPPPNYGYTF.